This TCR beta chain was documented in a study of CD8 T cells in ankylosing spondylitis. Broader study findings: Researchers reportedly found disease-linked clones significantly enriched in matched ankylosing spondylitis synovial fluid. Made up of roughly 8 highly homologous variants, a TCR beta motif appeared characteristic of ankylosing spondylitis blood. Past research had described some motif variants in reactive arthritis synovial fluid and blood.

V was shortened by 2 bases and J by 6 bases, with 7 bases between the two germline ends. This CDR3 region has 11 residues. The germline V gene has CDR1 SQVTM and CDR2 ANQGSEA. By proportion, this clonotype is medium-sized. Its specificity is not known. Scientists made TCR beta libraries using quantitative 5'-RACE with molecular barcodes. TCRdb reprocessed the 5' RACE reads via MiXCR and lists one record per CDR3 protein. The sample consists of about 400,000 distinct CDR3 sequences, 20% to 25% of them appearing once. The sample was blood, either unsorted or a sorted T cell fraction (not recorded which). The rearrangement links TRBV29-1 to TRBJ1-1, with unresolved D. The sequence was collected from a male donor with ankylosing spondylitis. The CDR3 nucleotides are TGCAGCGTTGAACGGGGATCTGAAGCTTTCTTT. Encoded protein: CSVERGSEAFF. The whole variable domain, filled in from reference TRBV29-1 and TRBJ1-1, reads SAVISQKPSRDICQRGTSLTIQCQVDSQVTMMFWYRQQPGQSLTLIATANQGSEATYESGFVIDKFPISRPNLTFSTLTVSNMSPEDSSIYLCSVERGSEAFFGQGTRLTVV.